This passage covers 12 T cell receptor beta chains from one sample sequenced in a study of identical twins. TCRdb itself ran the 5' RACE reads through MiXCR, one entry per CDR3 protein. This sample carries some 500,000 distinct CDR3 sequences, over 8.5% of them seen once, and the ten largest clones take approximately 3%. These data also featured in a second study, about yellow fever vaccine responses in identical twins.

The sequencing sample was made of PBMCs. All receptors derive from a woman between 18 and 30 years old in good health.

This chain joins TRBV11-2 and TRBJ2-5, with 13 positions matching TRBD2. The CDR3 covers 19 residues. V lost 3 bases to trimming and J lost 1 base; unmatched junction nucleotides: 11. CDR1 is SGHAT and CDR2 is FQNNGV in the germline V gene. The CDR3, as DNA: TGTGCCAGCAGCTTTCCACTAGCGGGGGGGCCGATACCCCAAGAGACCCAGTACTTC. Protein sequence: CASSFPLAGGPIPQETQYF.

The J gene is TRBJ2-2, the V gene TRBV11-3; D tentatively fits TRBD1 or TRBD2 (6 bases each). Germline lookup yields CDR1 SGHNT and CDR2 YENEEA. The CDR3 totals 17 residues. V was shortened by 0 bases and J by 5 bases, with 16 bases between the two germline ends. CDR3 region: CASSLDLGGQRTGELFF. The CDR3 DNA reads TGTGCCAGCAGCTTAGATCTGGGGGGCCAAAGAACCGGGGAGCTGTTTTTT.

Only a few counts were recorded for this clonotype. This CDR3 is CASRNTDGFGNTIYF. The CDR3 DNA reads as TGTGCCAGCAGAAACACAGACGGTTTTGGGAACACCATATATTTT. V gene TRBV6-1 combines with J gene TRBJ1-3; D is ambiguous. Germline lookup yields CDR1 MNHNS and CDR2 SASEGT. Trimming took 6 bases from V and 7 from J, leaving 19 bases between them. The length of the CDR3 is 15 residues.

This clonotype has a handful of counts. The gene calls are TRBV12-3 or TRBV12-4 and TRBJ1-2; 12 nucleotides match TRBD1. CDR3 size: 15 residues. J lost 8 bases, V lost 5 bases, and 9 bases had no gene match. For the CDR3, the DNA is TGTGCCAGCAGTCTGGGGGGACAGGGGGCTGGCGGCTACACCTTC. Translated, it gives CASSLGGQGAGGYTF.

This clonotype showed up just a few times. This chain links TRBV20-1 with TRBJ1-3, with D perhaps matching TRBD1 (6 bases). Trimming removed 6 bases at V and 1 base at J, with 13 bases between. Germline V lookup: CDR1 DFQATT, CDR2 SNEGSKA (reference sequence). This CDR3 is built from 14 residues. The CDR3 nucleotides read TGCAGTGCGGGGGGCCATTCGTCTGGAAACACCATATATTTT. It yields the protein CSAGGHSSGNTIYF.

The chain employs TRBV2 and TRBJ2-3; D is unclear. The V gene's germline CDR1 is SNHLY and CDR2 FYNNEI. The CDR3 consists of 14 residues. Between the trimmed V and J ends, which lost 7 bases and 0 bases, there was a span of 11 bases. CDR3 amino acids: CASTATQSTDTQYF. CDR3 sequence (DNA): TGTGCCAGCACGGCGACCCAGAGCACAGATACGCAGTATTTT.

J is TRBJ2-3 and V is TRBV5-1; 10 nucleotides align to TRBD2. The V gene end was trimmed by 1 base and the J gene end by 4 bases; junction bases not matched to a gene: 9. This CDR3 is built from 17 residues. Germline CDR1 SGHRS, CDR2 YFSETQ. The CDR3: CASSLRPSGGAADTQYF. The CDR3 region has the DNA TGCGCCAGCAGCTTGAGGCCCAGCGGGGGGGCCGCAGATACGCAGTATTTT.

In its sample, this clonotype was seen a few times. The CDR3 loop is CASTIAGGYEQYF. CDR3 in DNA: TGTGCCAGCACAATAGCGGGAGGATACGAGCAGTACTTC. The chain has TRBV6-2 or TRBV6-3 and TRBJ2-7; 10 nucleotides align to TRBD2. Germline V lookup: CDR1 MNHEY, CDR2 SVGEGT. This CDR3 has 13 residues. V was clipped by 7 bases and J by 4 bases; unmatched bases: 4.

This clonotype was counted only a few times. The chain carries TRBV6-1 and TRBJ2-3; TRBD2 agrees at 9 bases. The ends lost 1 base at V and 1 base at J; junction bases unmatched: 6. Germline CDR1 reads MNHNS; CDR2 reads SASEGT. This CDR3 region has 17 residues. The CDR3 nucleotides are TGTGCCAGCAGTGAAGTGCGGGGGGGCCGCGGCACAGATACGCAGTATTTT. This codes for CASSEVRGGRGTDTQYF.

This clonotype has at least ten counts. The chain couples TRBV29-1 to TRBJ2-5; a weak D match, TRBD2 (6 bases). This CDR3 region has 15 residues. CDR1 SQVTM and CDR2 ANQGSEA come from the germline V gene. V dropped 5 bases and J dropped 5 bases, with 21 bases sitting between them. In DNA, the CDR3 is TGCAGCGTTACCGAAACTAGCTCAAGAGGGGAGACCCAGTACTTC. It yields the protein CSVTETSSRGETQYF.

V and J are TRBV3-1 and TRBJ2-1, with 8 bases identical to TRBD2. The CDR3 has 15 residues. The ends lost 11 bases at V and 9 bases at J; junction bases unmatched: 18. From germline, CDR1 is LGHDT and CDR2 YNNKEL (reference sequence). CDR3 DNA: TGTGCCTGCACCAAGGAGGGACTAGGGTTGGTTGAGCAGTTCTTC. Residues: CACTKEGLGLVEQFF.

The chain joins TRBV6-1 to TRBJ1-1; D may be TRBD1 (5 bases). This CDR3 contains 15 residues. Germline-derived CDR1 and CDR2 are MNHNS and SASEGT. V was trimmed by 7 bases and J by 2 bases, leaving 17 bases between them. In nucleotides, the CDR3 is TGTGCCAGCACTCAGGGTGGACGGTTAAACACTGAAGCTTTCTTT. Encoded protein: CASTQGGRLNTEAFF.